A single TCR beta chain is shown here with its context. The source of the sample is a study of T cell changes during pregnancy in multiple sclerosis. Germline assignment: CDR1 MNHEY and CDR2 SMNVEV (reference sequence). The CDR3 totals 17 residues. V lost 2 bases and J 0 bases, leaving 14 bases between the germline ends. Sequencing was performed with immunoSEQ multiplex PCR; in TCRdb, only in-frame clones are kept and a portion is missing. The sample has under 120,000 clones; approximately 93% are singletons. The specimen was peripheral blood, collected after pregnancy. This rearrangement joins TRBV27 to TRBJ2-1; a possible D gene is TRBD1 (6 bases). The receptor comes from a female donor with multiple sclerosis, enrolled in a pregnancy study. The CDR3 region is CASSLTGQTSSYNEQFF. DNA of the CDR3: TGTGCCAGCAGTTTAACGGGACAAACGAGCTCCTACAATGAGCAGTTCTTC.